The present T cell receptor beta chain was sequenced within a study of cytomegalovirus exposure and HLA in healthy donors. 13 Jbeta primers and 60 Vbeta primers were used for the PCR. Assay used: immunoSEQ multiplex PCR; TCRdb lists only in-frame clones, some missing. The sample has 150,000 to 180,000 clones, approximately 69% seen once; the top ten hold around 2.3%. The V and J ends lost 4 bases and 4 bases respectively, with 8 bases between them. From germline, CDR1 is SGDLS and CDR2 YYNGEE. The CDR3 spans 12 residues. The gene calls are TRBV9 and TRBJ1-1, with a weak D call TRBD1 (6 bases). The TCR was taken from a man aged 25-45 years in good health and CMV-seronegative. Specimen: PBMCs. CDR3 loop: CASSLDSTEAFF. Written as DNA, the CDR3 is TGTGCCAGCAGCCTGGACAGCACTGAAGCTTTCTTT.